The rows below give T cell receptor beta chains drawn from one sample of a study of T-cell reconstitution after alpha-beta-depleted transplantation in children. Each CDR3 protein gets one entry after TCRdb re-called the PCR reads with MiXCR. The sample shows hundreds of thousands of distinct CDR3 sequences, approximately 9% of them seen only once. Sequencing was performed on PBMCs from the stem cell graft donor, taken from the stem cell graft. All receptors come from a human donor who donated a stem cell graft to a child with acute lymphoblastic leukemia. The CDR3 runs from the conserved cysteine through the conserved F or W. Size values are once, few and many counts, or a class for expanded clones, and some rows have none.

size: NA
J: TRBJ2-3
V: TRBV7-6
CDR3: CASSLEGWRGSGDTQYF

size: few
J: TRBJ2-1
V: TRBV6-1
CDR3: CASNLRQGGSYNEQFF

size: few
J: TRBJ1-2
V: TRBV20-1
CDR3: CSARDTGYGYTF

size: many
J: TRBJ2-5
V: TRBV24-1
CDR3: CATSDEGGTRETQYF

size: NA
J: TRBJ2-5
V: TRBV14
CDR3: CASSPPGNSGQETQYF

size: few
J: TRBJ2-5
V: TRBV7-6
CDR3: CASSLGLAGGLQETQYF

size: NA
J: TRBJ1-5
V: TRBV10-3
CDR3: CAISESPGQVHRNQPQHF

size: NA
J: TRBJ1-1
V: TRBV5-1
CDR3: CASSLSIMGNPSAEAFF

size: few
J: TRBJ1-5
V: TRBV6-2/TRBV6-3
CDR3: CASSDRGWSAQPQHF

size: NA
J: TRBJ2-5
V: TRBV7-2
CDR3: CASSHAGGTEKETQYF

size: few
J: TRBJ2-1
V: TRBV6-5
CDR3: CASTFGTGVYNEQFF

size: few
J: TRBJ2-5
V: TRBV5-1
CDR3: CASREDSMETQYF

size: few
J: TRBJ1-1
V: TRBV20-1
CDR3: CSARDKQLNTEAFF

size: NA
J: TRBJ1-2
V: TRBV2
CDR3: CASSAGQGTDGYTF

size: NA
J: TRBJ2-3
V: TRBV19
CDR3: CASSPTRGARTDTQYF

size: few
J: TRBJ1-2
V: TRBV24-1
CDR3: CATSYQGHGYTF

size: many
J: TRBJ2-5
V: TRBV12-3/TRBV12-4
CDR3: CASSFLPAETQYF

size: few
J: TRBJ2-3
V: TRBV20-1
CDR3: CSAQVGGRTDTQYF

size: few
J: TRBJ1-1
V: TRBV12-3/TRBV12-4
CDR3: CANKGYGTEAFF

size: few
J: TRBJ1-6
V: TRBV11-2
CDR3: CASSLGTRPHNSPLHF

size: many
J: TRBJ1-4
V: TRBV10-3
CDR3: CAISGNRVDALTNEKLFF

size: few
J: TRBJ2-5
V: TRBV4-3
CDR3: CASSQGPREETQYF

size: NA
J: TRBJ2-7
V: TRBV15
CDR3: CATSRVAGGLLYEQYF

size: many
J: TRBJ1-1
V: TRBV6-5
CDR3: CASSHFGTGDTEAFF

size: many
J: TRBJ2-7
V: TRBV6-5
CDR3: CASSRGALGGEQYF

size: few
J: TRBJ2-1
V: TRBV10-3
CDR3: CAISPAGTGGRNEQFF

size: NA
J: TRBJ1-6
V: TRBV14
CDR3: CASSQVDSPLHF

size: NA
J: TRBJ1-4
V: TRBV18
CDR3: CASSPSPGLQVDLREKLFF

size: few
J: TRBJ2-1
V: TRBV25-1
CDR3: CASSESGGVRNNEQFF

size: NA
J: TRBJ2-2
V: TRBV6-2/TRBV6-3
CDR3: CASANPGTGELFF

size: few
J: TRBJ2-3
V: TRBV20-1
CDR3: CSANSPRTSGGPTDTQYF

size: few
J: TRBJ2-7
V: TRBV6-6
CDR3: CASSYSNSGASYEQYF

size: few
J: TRBJ2-2
V: TRBV10-2
CDR3: CASTGAREVRTGELFF

size: many
J: TRBJ1-3
V: TRBV12-3/TRBV12-4
CDR3: CASSLSREGNTIYF

size: few
J: TRBJ2-7
V: TRBV5-6
CDR3: CASSFAGVALSYEQYF

size: NA
J: TRBJ2-3
V: TRBV19
CDR3: CASSKRTGGISDTQYF

size: NA
J: TRBJ1-1
V: TRBV12-3/TRBV12-4
CDR3: CATQVAGAPEAFF

size: NA
J: TRBJ1-2
V: TRBV4-2
CDR3: CASSQGVGGQGAYGYTF

size: few
J: TRBJ2-2
V: TRBV11-3
CDR3: CASSRTVTGELFF

size: many
J: TRBJ2-7
V: TRBV4-1
CDR3: CASSHPNSFPYEQYF

size: few
J: TRBJ2-5
V: TRBV10-3
CDR3: CAIRGTSAMGETQYF

size: few
J: TRBJ2-5
V: TRBV5-5
CDR3: CASSLVLAGGQETRYF

size: many
J: TRBJ2-2
V: TRBV5-1
CDR3: CASSPPSRPGELFF

size: many
J: TRBJ2-2
V: TRBV7-2
CDR3: CASSIDWNTGELFF

size: NA
J: TRBJ1-1
V: TRBV5-1
CDR3: CASSFSRWDRGLVKAFF

size: NA
J: TRBJ2-7
V: TRBV27
CDR3: CASSKPGLIMEQYF

size: NA
J: TRBJ2-1
V: TRBV7-2
CDR3: CASSAGTALGNEQFF

size: many
J: TRBJ2-2
V: TRBV11-3
CDR3: CASSYYTGELFF

size: many
J: TRBJ1-4
V: TRBV4-1
CDR3: CASSQTGANEKLFF

size: NA
J: TRBJ1-1
V: TRBV5-5
CDR3: CASSRRSGPEAFF

size: few
J: TRBJ2-3
V: TRBV12-3/TRBV12-4
CDR3: CASSSPGLAGSTDTQYF

size: few
J: TRBJ1-1
V: TRBV6-1
CDR3: CASSPRDRQNLNTEAFF

size: few
J: TRBJ1-4
V: TRBV5-6
CDR3: CASSWATNEKLFF

size: many
J: TRBJ1-6
V: TRBV10-3
CDR3: CAISESKTTVSYNSPLHF

size: few
J: TRBJ2-2
V: TRBV20-1
CDR3: CSARDRLAGGNTGELFF

size: many
J: TRBJ1-4
V: TRBV6-1
CDR3: CASSESRSNEKLFF